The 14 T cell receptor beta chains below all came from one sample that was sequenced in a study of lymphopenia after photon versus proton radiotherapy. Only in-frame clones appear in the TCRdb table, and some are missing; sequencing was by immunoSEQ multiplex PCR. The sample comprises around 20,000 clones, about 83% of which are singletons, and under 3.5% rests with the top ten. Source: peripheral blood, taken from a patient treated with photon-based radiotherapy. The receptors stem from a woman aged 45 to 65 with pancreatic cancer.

CDR3 nucleotide sequence: TGCAGCGTTGAGGGTGTTAGCGGGAGTTCCTACAATGAGCAGTTCTTC. It encodes CSVEGVSGSSYNEQFF. J is TRBJ2-1 and V is TRBV29-1; 9 nucleotides line up with TRBD2. Germline V gene lookup returns CDR1 SQVTM and CDR2 ANQGSEA. Trimming removed 3 bases from V and 1 base from J; junction bases left unmatched: 7. The CDR3 length is 16 residues.

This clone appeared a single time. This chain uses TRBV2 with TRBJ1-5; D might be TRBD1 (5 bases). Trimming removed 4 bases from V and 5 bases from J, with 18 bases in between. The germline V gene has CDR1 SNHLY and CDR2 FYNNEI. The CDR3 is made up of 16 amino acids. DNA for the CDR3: TGTGCCAGCAGTGCGACAGTTACCGAACCCTATCAGCCCCAGCATTTT. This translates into CASSATVTEPYQPQHF.

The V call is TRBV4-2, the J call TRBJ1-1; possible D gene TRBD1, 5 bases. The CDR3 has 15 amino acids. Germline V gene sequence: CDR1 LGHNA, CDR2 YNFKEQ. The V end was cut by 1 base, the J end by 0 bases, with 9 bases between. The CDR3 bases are TGTGCCAGCAGCCAAGTGGGGGGACTGAACACTGAAGCTTTCTTT. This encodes CASSQVGGLNTEAFF.

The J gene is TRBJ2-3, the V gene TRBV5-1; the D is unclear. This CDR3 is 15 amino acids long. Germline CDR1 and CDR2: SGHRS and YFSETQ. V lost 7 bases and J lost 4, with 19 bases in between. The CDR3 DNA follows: TGCGCCAGCTCCACACTCGGGTTGTACGCAGATACGCAGTATTTT. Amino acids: CASSTLGLYADTQYF.

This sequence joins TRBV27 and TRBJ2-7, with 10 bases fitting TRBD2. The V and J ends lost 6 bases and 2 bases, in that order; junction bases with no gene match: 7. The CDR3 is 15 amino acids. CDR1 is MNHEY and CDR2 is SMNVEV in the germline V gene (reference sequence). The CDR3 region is CASSWTSGYPYEQYF. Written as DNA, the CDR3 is TGTGCCAGCAGCTGGACTAGCGGATACCCCTACGAGCAGTACTTC.

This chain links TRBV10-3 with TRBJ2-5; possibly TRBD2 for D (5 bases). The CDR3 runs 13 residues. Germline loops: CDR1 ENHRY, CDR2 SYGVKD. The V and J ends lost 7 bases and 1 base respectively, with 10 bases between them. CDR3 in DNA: TGTGCCATCACCCGGGATCCCCAAGAGACCCAGTACTTC. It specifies CAITRDPQETQYF.

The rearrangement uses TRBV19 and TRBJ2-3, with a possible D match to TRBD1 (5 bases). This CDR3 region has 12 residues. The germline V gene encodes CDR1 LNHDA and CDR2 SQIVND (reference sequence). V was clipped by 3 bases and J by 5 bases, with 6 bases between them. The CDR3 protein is CASSIDRDTQYF. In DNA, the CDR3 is TGTGCCAGTAGTATCGACAGAGATACGCAGTATTTT.

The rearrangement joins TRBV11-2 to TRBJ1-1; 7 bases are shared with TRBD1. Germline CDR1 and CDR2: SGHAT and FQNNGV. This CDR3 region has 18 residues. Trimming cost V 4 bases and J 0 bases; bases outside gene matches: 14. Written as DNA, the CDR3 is TGTGCCAGCAGCTCGTGGGGGACAGTATCCCTCATGAACACTGAAGCTTTCTTT. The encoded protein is CASSSWGTVSLMNTEAFF.

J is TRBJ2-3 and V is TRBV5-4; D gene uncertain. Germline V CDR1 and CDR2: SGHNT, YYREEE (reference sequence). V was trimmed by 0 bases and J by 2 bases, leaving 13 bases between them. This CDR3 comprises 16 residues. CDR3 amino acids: CASSLETSLSTDTQYF. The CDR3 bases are TGTGCCAGCAGCTTGGAAACCTCCCTTTCCACAGATACGCAGTATTTT.

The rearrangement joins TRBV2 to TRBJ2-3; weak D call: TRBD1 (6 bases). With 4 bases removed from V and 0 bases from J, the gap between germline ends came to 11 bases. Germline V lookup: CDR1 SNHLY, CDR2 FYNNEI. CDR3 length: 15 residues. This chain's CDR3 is CASSGRGPSTDTQYF. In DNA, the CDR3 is TGTGCCAGCAGTGGCAGGGGACCGAGCACAGATACGCAGTATTTT. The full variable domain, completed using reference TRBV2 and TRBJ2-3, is EPEVTQTPSHQVTQMGQEVILRCVPISNHLYFYWYRQILGQKVEFLVSFYNNEISEKSEIFDDQFSVERPDGSNFTLKIRSTKLEDSAMYFCASSGRGPSTDTQYFGPGTRLTVL.

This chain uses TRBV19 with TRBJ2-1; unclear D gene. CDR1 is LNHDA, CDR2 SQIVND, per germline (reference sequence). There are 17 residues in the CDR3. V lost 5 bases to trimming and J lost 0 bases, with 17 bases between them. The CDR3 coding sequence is TGTGCCAGTAGTCCATCTTTAGCTGTGAGCTCCTACAATGAGCAGTTCTTC. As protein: CASSPSLAVSSYNEQFF.

CDR3 bases: TGTGCCTGGAGTAAGGGGCGGAACACCATATATTTT. It codes for CAWSKGRNTIYF. The chain uses TRBV30 and TRBJ1-3; tentatively, D is TRBD1 (5 bases). V was clipped by 2 bases and J by 7 bases, with 9 bases between them. CDR3 length equals 12 residues. In germline, CDR1 is GTSNPN, CDR2 SVGIG (reference sequence). Drawing the rest from reference TRBV30 and TRBJ1-3, the complete variable domain is SQTIHQWPATLVQPVGSPLSLECTVEGTSNPNLYWYRQAAGRGLQLLFYSVGIGQISSEVPQNLSASRPQDRQFILSSKKLLLSDSGFYLCAWSKGRNTIYFGEGSWLTVV.

CDR3 residues: CASSSQGFKNIQYF. As DNA, the CDR3 is TGTGCCAGTAGTAGCCAGGGGTTCAAAAACATTCAGTACTTC. The rearrangement links TRBV19 to TRBJ2-4; D may be TRBD1 (6 bases). CDR1 and CDR2 (germline): LNHDA, SQIVND (reference sequence). CDR3 length: 14 amino acids. Trimming pared 4 bases from V and 3 bases from J, leaving 10 bases between. The variable domain in full, completed from reference TRBV19 and TRBJ2-4, reads DGGITQSPKYLFRKEGQNVTLSCEQNLNHDAMYWYRQDPGQGLRLIYYSQIVNDFQKGDIAEGYSVSREKKESFPLTVTSAQKNPTAFYLCASSSQGFKNIQYFGAGTRLSVL.

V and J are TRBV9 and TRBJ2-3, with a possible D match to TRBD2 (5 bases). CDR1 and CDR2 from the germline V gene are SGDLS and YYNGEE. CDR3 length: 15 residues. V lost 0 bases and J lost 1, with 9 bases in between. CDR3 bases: TGTGCCAGCAGCGTAGCAGCGGACCGCACAGATACGCAGTATTTT. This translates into CASSVAADRTDTQYF.